This TCR beta chain emerged from a study of shared clonotypes between healthy human individuals. Clones were sequenced by immunoSEQ multiplex PCR, and TCRdb holds only the in-frame ones, with some missing. The table has more than 2 million clones, 85% to 95% seen once. About this clone itself: The antigen remains undetermined.

The V gene's germline CDR1 is SEHNR and CDR2 FQNEAQ (reference sequence). V was trimmed by 1 base and J by 12 bases, leaving 12 bases between them. The CDR3 length is 13 residues. Study-wide results and limits: Estimated clonotype richness was generally higher in naive than memory subsets. For sorted subsets, rarefaction showed incomplete sequencing despite large depth.

CD4+ cells were split into CD45RA+ naive and CD45RA-negative memory subsets. The chain couples TRBV7-9 to TRBJ1-4, with D uncertain. The sequenced sample was naive CD4+ T cells sorted from blood. Documented subset: CD45RA+ positively selected. The source of this sequence is a man younger than 35 in good health. CDR3 bases: TGTGCCAGCAGCTTAGATCTTTCTCCTGAACTGTTTTTT. Its protein is CASSLDLSPELFF.